This passage covers 15 T cell receptor beta chains from one sample sequenced in a study of memory CD4+ T cells and cytomegalovirus serostatus (dated by TCRdb to about 2019). Single viable CD3+CD4+CD8-CD45RO+ cells were sorted as memory CD4+ T cells on a FACSAria II. The protocol used for the library was the immunoSEQ multiplex PCR assay. The source is immuneACCESS, and TCRdb retained only in-frame sequences with V and J called. Part of the clones is not carried over; for the studies checked, unresolved V genes explain less than half of this, and the remainder is unexplained. The sample profile shows about 44,000 clones; approximately 81% of them were found once. The ten largest clonotypes hold approximately 1.2% of the sample. Sequenced input: memory CD4+ T cells from blood. The receptors here all came from an adult in good health and CMV-seronegative.

The J gene is TRBJ2-7, the V gene TRBV7-2; TRBD1 might be the D (7 bases). This CDR3 is built from 14 residues. Trimming stripped 9 bases from V and 4 bases from J, with 19 bases between. Germline assignment: CDR1 SGHTA and CDR2 FQGNSA. The CDR3 is CASSQGGGTYEQYF. CDR3 coding DNA: TGTGCCAGTTCCCAGGGGGGAGGAACTTACGAGCAGTACTTC.

The chain links TRBV18 to TRBJ2-7; TRBD1 matches at 8 bases. The CDR3 has 15 amino acids. The V gene's germline CDR1 is KGHSH and CDR2 LQKENI. V lost 6 bases and J lost 3; bases outside the gene matches: 10. For the CDR3, the DNA is TGTGCCAGCTCCCGCTCAGGGGGCGTTAACTACGAGCAGTACTTC. It yields the protein CASSRSGGVNYEQYF.

This sequence joins TRBV6-1 and TRBJ1-2; possible D gene TRBD1, 6 bases. CDR3 length equals 13 residues. The V gene lost 6 bases and the J gene lost 8 bases, with 16 bases spanning the gap. CDR1 is MNHNS and CDR2 is SASEGT in the germline V gene. CDR3 in DNA: TGTGCCAGCAGCTGGGGCGCGGGGGGCGGCTACACCTTC. As protein: CASSWGAGGGYTF.

The rearrangement links TRBV5-1 to TRBJ1-5; D is uncertain. Trimming took 2 bases from V and 6 from J, leaving 9 bases between them. Germline loops: CDR1 SGHRS, CDR2 YFSETQ. The CDR3 totals 13 residues. The CDR3 protein is CASSLSGFQPQHF. The CDR3, as DNA: TGCGCCAGCAGCTTATCGGGGTTTCAGCCCCAGCATTTT.

This clone ranks as medium-sized. The CDR3 bases are TGTGCCTGGAGTGTACCTGGGGAAAAACTGTTTTTT. Amino acid sequence: CAWSVPGEKLFF. The chain couples TRBV30 to TRBJ1-4; no firm D call. Germline CDR1 is GTSNPN and CDR2 is SVGIG (reference sequence). The CDR3 has 12 residues. With 0 bases removed from V and 8 bases from J, the gap between germline ends came to 7 bases. Combining the CDR3 with reference TRBV30 and TRBJ1-4 gives the whole variable domain SQTIHQWPATLVQPVGSPLSLECTVEGTSNPNLYWYRQAAGRGLQLLFYSVGIGQISSEVPQNLSASRPQDRQFILSSKKLLLSDSGFYLCAWSVPGEKLFFGSGTQLSVL.

This clone was seen a single time. The chain is built from TRBV5-1 and TRBJ2-7; TRBD2 matches 9 bases. The trim removed 0 bases at V and 6 bases at J, leaving 10 bases unmatched. The CDR3 is made up of 16 amino acids. Germline CDR1 SGHRS, CDR2 YFSETQ. The CDR3 DNA reads TGCGCCAGCAGCTTGGCTAGCGGGAACGCCCCCCCCGAGCAGTACTTC. Protein sequence: CASSLASGNAPPEQYF. The variable domain in full, with the rest retrieved from reference TRBV5-1 and TRBJ2-7, is KAGVTQTPRYLIKTRGQQVTLSCSPISGHRSVSWYQQTPGQGLQFLFEYFSETQRNKGNFPGRFSGRQFSNSRSEMNVSTLELGDSALYLCASSLASGNAPPEQYFGPGTRLTVT.

The chain employs TRBV4-1 and TRBJ2-2, with TRBD1 matching 7 bases. The CDR3 is 17 residues long. Trimming cost V 2 bases and J 0 bases; bases outside gene matches: 6. Germline V gene sequence: CDR1 MGHRA, CDR2 YSYEKL. The DNA for the CDR3 is TGCGCCAGCAGCCAATTAGGGACAGTATCGAACACCGGGGAGCTGTTTTTT. The encoded protein is CASSQLGTVSNTGELFF.

V gene TRBV9 combines with J gene TRBJ2-3; 8 bases are shared with TRBD2. Germline V gives CDR1 SGDLS, CDR2 YYNGEE. The J segment lost 4 bases and the V segment lost 4 bases, leaving 8 bases of the junction unmatched. The CDR3 has 15 amino acids. CDR3 protein: CASSPLAGLADTQYF. In nucleotides, the CDR3 is TGTGCCAGCAGCCCCTTAGCGGGACTGGCAGATACGCAGTATTTT.

The CDR3 spells CASSLALPAGEGNEQFF. The CDR3 bases are TGTGCCAGCAGCTTAGCTCTCCCAGCGGGAGAGGGTAATGAGCAGTTCTTC. J is TRBJ2-1 and V is TRBV7-9; TRBD2 matches 8 bases. The CDR3 consists of 17 residues. After removal of 0 bases from V and 7 bases from J, the junction contained 11 bases not matched to a gene. The germline V gene has CDR1 SEHNR and CDR2 FQNEAQ (reference sequence).

V usage is TRBV2 and J usage is TRBJ2-7; D may be TRBD1 (6 bases). The germline V and J ends were trimmed by 6 bases and 6 bases, with 12 bases remaining between them. The CDR3 length is 12 residues. Germline V CDR1 and CDR2: SNHLY, FYNNEI. This chain's CDR3 is CASSLDRREQYF. DNA for the CDR3: TGTGCCAGCAGCCTCGACAGGCGCGAGCAGTACTTC.

The gene calls are TRBV18 and TRBJ2-3, with 7 bases identical to TRBD1. The V and J ends lost 6 bases and 0 bases, in that order; junction bases with no gene match: 9. Germline CDR1 is KGHSH and CDR2 is LQKENI. The CDR3 has 16 amino acids. The CDR3 coding sequence is TGTGCCAGCTCCCAGGGACAGTTGGCTAGCACAGATACGCAGTATTTT. Its protein product is CASSQGQLASTDTQYF.

This chain uses TRBV12-5 with TRBJ2-5; D unclear. This CDR3 comprises 14 residues. In germline, CDR1 is LGHNT, CDR2 FRNRAP. V was trimmed by 5 bases and J by 1 base, leaving 11 bases between them. The CDR3 here is CASGGRDFQETQYF. CDR3 sequence (DNA): TGTGCTAGTGGTGGACGAGACTTCCAAGAGACCCAGTACTTC. Full variable domain (remainder filled in from reference TRBV12-5 and TRBJ2-5): DARVTQTPRHKVTEMGQEVTMRCQPILGHNTVFWYRQTMMQGLELLAYFRNRAPLDDSGMPKDRFSAEMPDATLATLKIQPSEPRDSAVYFCASGGRDFQETQYFGPGTRLLVL.

The rearrangement uses TRBV10-3 and TRBJ2-1; D is uncertain. The V gene's germline CDR1 is ENHRY and CDR2 SYGVKD. This CDR3 contains 16 residues. Between the trimmed V and J ends, which lost 3 bases and 5 bases, there was a span of 17 bases. The CDR3 region has the DNA TGTGCCATCAGTGAAAGGATGGTATCCCTAGACAATGAGCAGTTCTTC. Amino acids: CAISERMVSLDNEQFF.

This chain links TRBV7-9 with TRBJ1-2; 8 nucleotides line up with TRBD1. Germline CDR1 is SEHNR and CDR2 is FQNEAQ (reference sequence). The J segment lost 11 bases and the V segment lost 6 bases, leaving 11 bases of the junction unmatched. This CDR3 has 13 residues. The CDR3 DNA sequence: TGTGCCAGCAGTGGACAGGGTTTTAACCCATACACCTTC. Protein sequence: CASSGQGFNPYTF.

This clone was detected only a few times. CDR3 DNA sequence: TGTGCCAGCAGTGGACCCGGGACTAGCGGGAGCCTACACTACGAGCAGTACTTC. This encodes CASSGPGTSGSLHYEQYF. The chain combines TRBV2 with TRBJ2-7, with 14 bases that match TRBD2. Trimming cost V 4 bases and J 3 bases; bases outside gene matches: 11. The CDR3 runs 18 residues. Per the germline V gene, CDR1 is SNHLY and CDR2 is FYNNEI.